The 17 T cell receptor beta chains below come from one sample, sequenced in a study of cytomegalovirus exposure and HLA in healthy donors. This PCR relied on a set of 60 Vbeta primers and 13 Jbeta primers. Using immunoSEQ multiplex PCR, the repertoire was profiled, and TCRdb retains in-frame clones only, with some absent. The profile shows about 160,000 clones, approximately 80% of them singletons. Sequenced material: PBMCs. These receptor sequences come from a woman aged 18-29 years in good health and CMV-seronegative.

The V gene is TRBV13, the J gene TRBJ2-7; D is unresolved. CDR1 and CDR2 from the germline V gene are PRHDT and FYEKMQ (reference sequence). The CDR3 length is 13 residues. Deletions cut 8 bases from V and 3 bases from J, with 14 bases between. The CDR3 sequence: CASRSLSRYEQYF. CDR3 sequence (DNA): TGTGCCAGCCGGAGCCTTAGCCGCTACGAGCAGTACTTC.

CDR3 DNA sequence: TGTGCCAGTAGTACCCCCCCCGGGAACACTGAAGCTTTCTTT. This encodes CASSTPPGNTEAFF. The chain couples TRBV19 to TRBJ1-1, with D hard to call. This CDR3 has 14 amino acids. V was clipped by 4 bases and J by 1 base, with 10 bases between them. Germline V gene lookup returns CDR1 LNHDA and CDR2 SQIVND (reference sequence).

The J gene is TRBJ2-4, the V gene TRBV4-1; D possibly corresponds to TRBD1 (6 bases). Trimming took off 2 bases at V and 2 bases at J, with 10 bases between the two ends. This CDR3 has 15 residues. Germline V lookup: CDR1 MGHRA, CDR2 YSYEKL. CDR3: CASSQNQGPKNIQYF. In DNA form, the CDR3 reads TGCGCCAGCAGCCAAAACCAGGGGCCCAAAAACATTCAGTACTTC.

The V gene is TRBV19, the J gene TRBJ2-5; D possibly corresponds to TRBD2 (5 bases). The assigned J gene may be wrong: the sequence end matches TRBJ2-7 better. Germline V lookup: CDR1 LNHDA, CDR2 SQIVND (reference sequence). The CDR3 has 14 amino acids. CDR3 nucleotide sequence: TGTGCCAGTAGTCCTGAGGGCCACTCCTACGAGCAGTACTTC. Protein: CASSPEGHSYEQYF.

The chain is built from TRBV9 and TRBJ2-3; 11 bases are a match to TRBD2. The V gene end was trimmed by 4 bases and the J gene end by 5 bases; junction bases not matched to a gene: 9. This CDR3 contains 16 residues. Germline V lookup: CDR1 SGDLS, CDR2 YYNGEE. Here the CDR3 reads CASSSQGGLAGDTQYF. CDR3 DNA sequence: TGTGCCAGCAGCTCCCAAGGCGGACTAGCGGGAGATACGCAGTATTTT.

CDR3 amino acids: CASSVAGGQGEQFF. The CDR3 DNA reads as TGTGCCAGCAGTGTAGCGGGAGGGCAGGGTGAGCAGTTCTTC. This rearrangement joins TRBV6-4 to TRBJ2-1, with 11 bases lining up with TRBD2. CDR3 length: 14 residues. Germline V gives CDR1 MRHNA, CDR2 SNTAGT. V was pared by 4 bases and J by 9 bases, with 5 bases of the junction left unmatched.

The J gene is TRBJ2-3, the V gene TRBV5-1; D is uncertain. Germline V gene sequence: CDR1 SGHRS, CDR2 YFSETQ. The V end was cut by 0 bases, the J end by 3 bases, with 11 bases between. CDR3 length equals 15 residues. CDR3 in amino acids: CASSLGARDTDTQYF. The DNA for the CDR3 is TGCGCCAGCAGCTTGGGAGCTAGAGATACAGATACGCAGTATTTT.

The gene calls are TRBV18 and TRBJ1-4; the match to TRBD1 covers 8 bases. Looked up from germline, CDR1 is KGHSH and CDR2 is LQKENI. V lost 3 bases and J lost 8; bases outside the gene matches: 8. The CDR3 runs 15 residues. CDR3 sequence (DNA): TGTGCCAGCTCACCCGGCAGGGGGCCGGAGGAAAAACTGTTTTTT. Its protein is CASSPGRGPEEKLFF.

The chain has TRBV5-1 and TRBJ2-1; D remains unclear. V lost 4 bases and J 0 bases, leaving 8 bases between the germline ends. Germline V gives CDR1 SGHRS, CDR2 YFSETQ. The length of the CDR3 is 14 residues. The CDR3, as DNA: TGCGCCAGCAGCATACAAAGCTCCTACAATGAGCAGTTCTTC. This gives the protein CASSIQSSYNEQFF.

This clone came up a few times. The rearrangement links TRBV7-9 to TRBJ2-6; D possibly corresponds to TRBD2 (5 bases). V dropped 5 bases and J dropped 1 base, with 12 bases sitting between them. The CDR3 sequence is 16 residues long. Germline values: CDR1 SEHNR, CDR2 FQNEAQ (reference sequence). CDR3 sequence: CASSPSWRSGANVLTF. For the CDR3, the DNA is TGTGCCAGCAGCCCTAGCTGGAGGTCTGGGGCCAACGTCCTGACTTTC.

This clone turned up a few times. This chain uses TRBV27 with TRBJ2-3, with TRBD2 matching over 9 bases. Germline V gene lookup returns CDR1 MNHEY and CDR2 SMNVEV (reference sequence). Trimming took 6 bases from V and 5 from J; bases not matched to a gene: 3. The CDR3 sequence is 13 residues long. In DNA, the CDR3 is TGTGCCAGCAGGGATAGCGGGAGAGATACGCAGTATTTT. Translated, it gives CASRDSGRDTQYF.

The rearrangement uses TRBV6-1 and TRBJ1-2; 7 bases fit TRBD1. V was pared by 9 bases and J by 2 bases, with 9 bases of the junction left unmatched. CDR3 length: 14 residues. Per the germline V gene, CDR1 is MNHNS and CDR2 is SASEGT. The CDR3 DNA sequence: TGTGCCAGTTCTTCCTCGACAGGGAACTATGGCTACACCTTC. The encoded protein is CASSSSTGNYGYTF.

The V call is TRBV19, the J call TRBJ2-2; D perhaps matches TRBD2 (6 bases). V lost 8 bases and J lost 1, with 11 bases in between. The length of the CDR3 is 14 residues. CDR1 and CDR2 (germline): LNHDA, SQIVND (reference sequence). The chain's CDR3 is CASHGDWNTGELFF. The CDR3 bases are TGTGCCAGTCACGGGGACTGGAACACCGGGGAGCTGTTTTTT.

V is TRBV14 and J is TRBJ2-7; 9 nucleotides align to TRBD2. Germline V lookup: CDR1 SGHDN, CDR2 FVKESK. The CDR3 length is 16 residues. The trim removed 1 base at V and 7 bases at J, leaving 11 bases unmatched. The CDR3 loop is CASSQGRREGPREQYF. CDR3 bases: TGTGCCAGCAGCCAAGGAAGGCGGGAGGGCCCCCGGGAGCAGTACTTC.

The chain has TRBV4-1 and TRBJ2-3; 8 bases are a match to TRBD2. The CDR3 covers 17 residues. V was clipped by 2 bases and J by 2 bases; unmatched bases: 9. The V gene's germline CDR1 is MGHRA and CDR2 YSYEKL. CDR3: CASSQSFQREFTDTQYF. The DNA of the CDR3 is TGCGCCAGCAGCCAAAGTTTCCAGCGGGAGTTCACAGATACGCAGTATTTT.

This chain connects TRBV19 to TRBJ2-4, with 7 bases that match TRBD1. This CDR3 is 18 amino acids long. Germline lookup yields CDR1 LNHDA and CDR2 SQIVND (reference sequence). The junction had 9 bases not matched to a gene; V was cut back by 1 base and J by 0 bases. The CDR3 sequence is CASSIGRPGGVAKNIQYF. The CDR3 DNA reads as TGTGCCAGTAGTATAGGTCGGCCAGGGGGAGTAGCCAAAAACATTCAGTACTTC. Variable domain in full (rest from reference TRBV19 and TRBJ2-4): DGGITQSPKYLFRKEGQNVTLSCEQNLNHDAMYWYRQDPGQGLRLIYYSQIVNDFQKGDIAEGYSVSREKKESFPLTVTSAQKNPTAFYLCASSIGRPGGVAKNIQYFGAGTRLSVL.

This chain connects TRBV5-1 to TRBJ2-3, with TRBD1 as a possible D gene (5 bases). This CDR3 is built from 16 residues. V was cut by 0 bases and J by 4 bases, with 15 bases left in between. Looked up from germline, CDR1 is SGHRS and CDR2 is YFSETQ. The CDR3 is CASSLDTGGGSDTQYF. CDR3 nucleotides: TGCGCCAGCAGCTTGGATACAGGTGGTGGGTCAGATACGCAGTATTTT.